This is a list of T cell receptor beta chains from one sample in a study of shared clonotypes between healthy human individuals. Repertoires were generated with immunoSEQ multiplex PCR, while TCRdb's copy carries only in-frame clones and drops some. This table has millions of clones, just over 90% appearing once. Sample: naive CD4+ T cells sorted from blood. The origin of the receptors is a man aged 18 to 30 in good health. The CDR3 runs from the conserved cysteine through the conserved F or W. A D gene is named only where the DNA matches it firmly. Some rows mark clone size as missing; the rest say once, few, many or name a class of expanded clone.

TRBJ1-1 - once TRBV19 CASSISPLGGYKAFF TGTGCCAGTAGTATATCCCCATTGGGGGGGTACAAAGCTTTCTTT
TRBJ2-1 TRBD2 - TRBV5-4 CASSFKAGATYNEQFF TGTGCCAGCAGCTTTAAAGCGGGGGCTACCTACAATGAGCAGTTCTTC
TRBJ1-4 TRBD1 few TRBV29-1 CSGRQGNEKLFF TGCAGCGGGCGACAGGGAAATGAAAAACTGTTTTTT
TRBJ1-1 TRBD1 - TRBV28 CASSPFRQGGVDTEAFF TGTGCCAGCAGTCCCTTTCGACAGGGGGGAGTGGACACTGAAGCTTTCTTT
TRBJ1-6 - - TRBV25-1 CASSESKGDLSPLHF TGTGCCAGCAGTGAATCTAAAGGGGATCTCTCACCCCTCCACTTT
TRBJ2-5 - - TRBV7-6 CASSLVIRDDRETQYF TGTGCCAGCAGCTTAGTTATCCGGGACGACCGGGAGACCCAGTACTTC
TRBJ1-5 - - TRBV7-2 CASSLMSRGAGQPQHF TGTGCCAGCAGCTTAATGTCCCGGGGGGCTGGTCAGCCCCAGCATTTT
TRBJ2-2 - - TRBV5-8 CASSLGTGRTGELFF TGTGCCAGCAGCTTGGGTACAGGGAGAACCGGGGAGCTGTTTTTT
TRBJ1-4 TRBD1 - TRBV18 CASSPSSRPGGNEKLFF TGTGCCAGCTCACCCTCCTCCCGGCCAGGGGGGAATGAAAAACTGTTTTTT
TRBJ1-4 - once TRBV27 CASRLSGALGNEKLFF TGTGCCAGCAGACTATCCGGGGCCCTCGGTAATGAAAAACTGTTTTTT
TRBJ2-7 - - TRBV11-2 CASSPGTVYNEQYF TGTGCCAGCAGCCCAGGGACGGTCTACAACGAGCAGTACTTC
TRBJ2-7 TRBD1 - TRBV6-1 CASSKTGTGGYEQYF TGTGCCAGCAGTAAGACCGGGACAGGGGGATACGAGCAGTACTTC
TRBJ1-6 - - TRBV5-1 CASSLGSTGNNSPLHF TGCGCCAGCAGCTTGGGGTCCACAGGAAATAATTCACCCCTCCACTTT
TRBJ2-5 - - TRBV2 CASEEGGSKETQYF TGTGCCAGCGAGGAGGGGGGGTCGAAAGAGACCCAGTACTTC
TRBJ2-6 - once TRBV7-2 CASSRPGTGANVLTF TGTGCCAGCAGCCGTCCAGGGACTGGGGCCAACGTCCTGACTTTC
TRBJ2-3 - - TRBV5-4 CASSSMEAGATDTQYF TGTGCCAGCAGCTCCATGGAGGCAGGGGCGACAGATACGCAGTATTTT
TRBJ1-4 - - TRBV9 CASSQKGGLGEKLFF TGTGCCAGCAGTCAAAAGGGGGGATTAGGTGAAAAACTGTTTTTT
TRBJ2-5 TRBD2 - TRBV10-1 CASPTLLAVEETQYF TGCGCCAGCCCCACCCTACTAGCGGTTGAGGAGACCCAGTACTTC
TRBJ1-1 - once TRBV7-9 CASSRDKRGWTFF TGTGCCAGCAGCCGCGATAAAAGGGGGTGGACTTTCTTT